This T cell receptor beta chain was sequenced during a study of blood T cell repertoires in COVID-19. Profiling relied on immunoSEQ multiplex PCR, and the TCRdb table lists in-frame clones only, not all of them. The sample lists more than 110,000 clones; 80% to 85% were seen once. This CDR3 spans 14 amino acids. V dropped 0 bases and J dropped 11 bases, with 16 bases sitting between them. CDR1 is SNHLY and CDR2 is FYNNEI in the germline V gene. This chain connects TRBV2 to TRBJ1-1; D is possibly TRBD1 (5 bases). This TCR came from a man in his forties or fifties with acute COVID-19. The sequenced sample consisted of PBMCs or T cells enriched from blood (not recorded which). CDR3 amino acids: CASSEAGRAGSAFF. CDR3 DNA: TGTGCCAGCAGTGAAGCTGGTAGGGCAGGGTCGGCTTTCTTT. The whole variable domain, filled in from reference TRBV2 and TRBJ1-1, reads EPEVTQTPSHQVTQMGQEVILRCVPISNHLYFYWYRQILGQKVEFLVSFYNNEISEKSEIFDDQFSVERPDGSNFTLKIRSTKLEDSAMYFCASSEAGRAGSAFFGQGTRLTVV.